One and the same sample provided the 21 T cell receptor beta chains below, sequenced in a study of persistence of HIV-infected CD4 T cells. Nonspecific anti-CD3/anti-CD28 bead stimulation represents the broad CD4+ T cell repertoire. Sorting of responding CD4+ T cells relied on upregulated CD40 ligand together with CD69. The libraries were made with immunoSEQ version 4 in survey mode. Repertoires were generated with immunoSEQ multiplex PCR, while TCRdb's copy carries only in-frame clones and drops some. Altogether roughly 43,000 clones are present, around 92% being singletons, with the ten largest covering under 1.2%. The antigens for these receptors are not known. Sequencing used CD4+ T cells sorted from PBMCs after 18-hour stimulation, obtained from a patient who received antiretroviral therapy. Source of these receptors: an adult man with HIV who was CMV-seropositive.

This chain connects TRBV6-2 or TRBV6-3 to TRBJ1-1; TRBD1 matches at 7 bases. Trimming cost V 2 bases and J 5 bases; bases outside gene matches: 8. CDR1 is MNHEY and CDR2 is SVGEGT in the germline V gene. CDR3 length: 15 residues. The CDR3 sequence: CASSYPDRDGTEAFF. The CDR3 nucleotides are TGTGCCAGCAGTTACCCAGACAGGGACGGAACTGAAGCTTTCTTT.

Here the CDR3 reads CASSARIGLVSTDTQYF. The CDR3 DNA reads as TGCGCCAGCAGCGCACGAATTGGACTAGTTAGCACAGATACGCAGTATTTT. V is TRBV4-1 and J is TRBJ2-3, with 7 bases aligning to TRBD2. V shed 5 bases and J 0 bases; nucleotides not matched to a gene: 11. Germline V gene data show CDR1 as MGHRA and CDR2 as YSYEKL. The CDR3 covers 17 residues.

This clone was seen just once. The chain joins TRBV5-1 to TRBJ2-3, with D perhaps being TRBD1 or TRBD2 (5 bases each). Germline loops: CDR1 SGHRS, CDR2 YFSETQ. V was cut by 3 bases and J by 0 bases, with 8 bases left in between. This CDR3 comprises 14 residues. CDR3 sequence reads: CASSSGPSTDTQYF. The CDR3 DNA sequence: TGCGCCAGCAGCTCGGGACCAAGCACAGATACGCAGTATTTT.

The chain recombines TRBV9 with TRBJ2-3; no definite D call. This CDR3 spans 16 amino acids. Trimming removed 4 bases at V and 1 base at J, with 16 bases between. CDR1 is SGDLS and CDR2 is YYNGEE in the germline V gene. CDR3 DNA: TGTGCCAGCAGCCCCGGGTTGGGTCTCGGCACAGATACGCAGTATTTT. As protein: CASSPGLGLGTDTQYF. The full variable domain, its missing parts supplied by reference TRBV9 and TRBJ2-3, is DSGVTQTPKHLITATGQRVTLRCSPRSGDLSVYWYQQSLDQGLQFLIQYYNGEERAKGNILERFSAQQFPDLHSELNLSSLELGDSALYFCASSPGLGLGTDTQYFGPGTRLTVL.

V and J are TRBV5-1 and TRBJ2-7, with 7 bases fitting TRBD1. Trimming cost V 4 bases and J 4 bases; bases outside gene matches: 11. Germline V gives CDR1 SGHRS, CDR2 YFSETQ. The length of the CDR3 is 15 residues. As DNA, the CDR3 is TGCGCCAGCAGCCCGACCGGGACAGCAAAATACGAGCAGTACTTC. This sequence encodes CASSPTGTAKYEQYF.

The rearrangement joins TRBV18 to TRBJ1-1; D gene unclear. The CDR3 is 13 residues long. Trimming pared 6 bases from V and 2 bases from J, leaving 10 bases between. Germline V lookup: CDR1 KGHSH, CDR2 LQKENI. The CDR3 DNA sequence: TGTGCCAGCTCCCACGGGCCCAACACTGAAGCTTTCTTT. This codes for CASSHGPNTEAFF.

The DNA for the CDR3 is TGTGCCAGCAGTTCCAGGGGATTCAATTCACCCCTCCACTTT. Its protein is CASSSRGFNSPLHF. J is TRBJ1-6 and V is TRBV27; a weak D match, TRBD1 (6 bases). V was pared by 4 bases and J by 7 bases, with 11 bases between. From germline, CDR1 is MNHEY and CDR2 SMNVEV (reference sequence). The CDR3 is made up of 14 amino acids.

In this sample, this clone turned up once. The junction shows a germline mismatch at one end, possibly a read error. V gene TRBV28 combines with J gene TRBJ1-2, with D perhaps TRBD1 (6 bases). Germline V gene lookup returns CDR1 MDHEN and CDR2 SYDVKM. The CDR3 is 16 amino acids. This CDR3 reads CASSPPALDRSYGYIF. The CDR3 coding sequence is TGTGCCAGCAGTCCCCCCGCCCTCGACAGGAGCTATGGCTACATCTTC.

The chain joins TRBV7-9 to TRBJ2-7, with 9 bases lining up with TRBD1. This CDR3 contains 14 residues. Germline V gene sequence: CDR1 SEHNR, CDR2 FQNEAQ (reference sequence). V lost 1 base and J lost 4; bases outside the gene matches: 2. CDR3 sequence: CASSLGTGAYEQYF. CDR3 nucleotide sequence: TGTGCCAGCAGCTTAGGGACAGGGGCATACGAGCAGTACTTC.

This sequence joins TRBV2 and TRBJ2-4; tentatively, D is TRBD2 (5 bases). Germline-derived CDR1 and CDR2 are SNHLY and FYNNEI. V lost 3 bases, J lost 6 bases, and 12 bases lay in between. The CDR3 is made up of 14 amino acids. The CDR3 spells CASSDRDGVNIQYF. As DNA, the CDR3 is TGTGCCAGCAGTGACCGGGATGGGGTAAACATTCAGTACTTC.

The chain uses TRBV6-5 and TRBJ1-2; D is uncertain. CDR1 and CDR2 (germline): MNHEY, SVGAGI. V was trimmed by 10 bases and J by 13 bases, leaving 25 bases between them. The CDR3 has 13 residues. CDR3 sequence (DNA): TGTGCCACCCAGGACGGCGCTTCACAACTCCCCACCTTC. This sequence encodes CATQDGASQLPTF.

The J gene is TRBJ2-4, the V gene TRBV1; the tabulated D call, TRBD2, remains unverified against the DNA. TRBV1 is flagged as a pseudogene. This CDR3 is 19 amino acids long. CDR3 nucleotides: TGCACCAGCAGCCATCCGGGCCCGCTTACTCCGGAGGACAAAAACATTCAGTACTTC. Encoded protein: CTSSHPGPLTPEDKNIQYF.

The V gene is TRBV9, the J gene TRBJ1-2, with 7 bases that match TRBD1. The germline V gene encodes CDR1 SGDLS and CDR2 YYNGEE. The CDR3 totals 15 residues. The junction had 9 bases not matched to a gene; V was cut back by 3 bases and J by 4 bases. CDR3 protein: CASSASSTGIYGYTF. The DNA for the CDR3 is TGTGCCAGCAGCGCCTCATCGACAGGGATCTATGGCTACACCTTC.

The V and J genes are TRBV24-1 and TRBJ1-4; possibly TRBD1 for D (6 bases). Per the germline V gene, CDR1 is KGHDR and CDR2 is SFDVKD. This CDR3 has 15 amino acids. V was cut by 3 bases and J by 3 bases, with 10 bases left in between. CDR3 amino acids: CATSDPGVSNEKLFF. CDR3 nucleotide sequence: TGTGCCACCAGTGATCCAGGGGTTTCTAATGAAAAACTGTTTTTT.

The J gene is TRBJ1-5, the V gene TRBV19, with no clear D. The CDR3 spans 15 residues. V lost 3 bases, J lost 1 base, and 10 bases lay in between. Looked up from germline, CDR1 is LNHDA and CDR2 is SQIVND (reference sequence). The CDR3, as DNA: TGTGCCAGTAGTATGACAATAACAAGCAATCAGCCCCAGCATTTT. Amino acid sequence: CASSMTITSNQPQHF. Full variable domain (outside the CDR3, taken from reference TRBV19 and TRBJ1-5): DGGITQSPKYLFRKEGQNVTLSCEQNLNHDAMYWYRQDPGQGLRLIYYSQIVNDFQKGDIAEGYSVSREKKESFPLTVTSAQKNPTAFYLCASSMTITSNQPQHFGDGTRLSIL.

The DNA for the CDR3 is TGTGCCAGCAATCGGGACTTCACAGATACGCAGTATTTT. Translating gives CASNRDFTDTQYF. The chain employs TRBV12-3 or TRBV12-4 and TRBJ2-3; possibly TRBD2 for D (6 bases). The CDR3 consists of 13 residues. V lost 7 bases and J 2 bases, leaving 10 bases between the germline ends.

This clone was detected only once. The chain is built from TRBV6-5 and TRBJ1-4, with 11 bases that match TRBD1. J lost 8 bases, V lost 8 bases, and 10 bases had no gene match. Germline V CDR1 and CDR2: MNHEY, SVGAGI. This CDR3 contains 15 residues. CDR3 in DNA: TGTGCCAGCGTCCATGAGGGGACAGGGGGGGAAAAACTGTTTTTT. It is translated as CASVHEGTGGEKLFF.

The chain has TRBV7-9 and TRBJ2-1; weak D call: TRBD1 (6 bases). Germline CDR1 and CDR2: SEHNR and FQNEAQ (reference sequence). V lost 4 bases to trimming and J lost 0 bases, with 16 bases between them. This CDR3 spans 17 amino acids. The CDR3 DNA follows: TGTGCCAGCAGCTATCCGGGACACCTTAGCTCCTACAATGAGCAGTTCTTC. It is translated as CASSYPGHLSSYNEQFF.

The V and J genes are TRBV20-1 and TRBJ2-2; TRBD1 or TRBD2 may be the D gene (6 bases each). This CDR3 comprises 14 residues. V lost 3 bases and J lost 4, with 12 bases in between. Germline-derived CDR1 and CDR2 are DFQATT and SNEGSKA (reference sequence). The CDR3 loop is CSASSRGGTGELFF. Written as DNA, the CDR3 is TGCAGTGCTAGTTCCAGGGGAGGCACCGGGGAGCTGTTTTTT.

This sequence joins TRBV28 and TRBJ1-2; D is undetermined. Trimming removed 5 bases from V and 2 bases from J, with 21 bases in between. The CDR3 runs 17 residues. From germline, CDR1 is MDHEN and CDR2 SYDVKM. Here the CDR3 reads CASSPPTSVGGNYGYTF. The CDR3, as DNA: TGTGCCAGCAGTCCACCAACCTCAGTAGGTGGAAACTATGGCTACACCTTC.

The chain uses TRBV18 and TRBJ1-1; 7 bases are a match to TRBD1. The CDR3 covers 14 residues. Trimming removed 3 bases from V and 2 bases from J; junction bases left unmatched: 3. Germline V gives CDR1 KGHSH, CDR2 LQKENI. The CDR3 DNA follows: TGTGCCAGCTCACCCGGGACAGCAAACACTGAAGCTTTCTTT. This gives the protein CASSPGTANTEAFF.